This T cell receptor beta chain was captured by sequencing in a study of T cell repertoires in cytomegalovirus infection. Points from the study as a whole: Cumulated frequencies of public TCR beta families served to identify carriers of CMV plus the relevant HLA.

This clonotype was seen just once. Its specificity is unknown. TCRdb processed the reads anew with MiXCR; each CDR3 protein has one entry. Of fewer than 650,000 distinct CDR3 sequences in the sample, 40% are singletons; the top ten hold roughly 50%. This CDR3 contains 16 residues. With V trimmed by 4 bases and J by 8 bases, 14 bases remained unmatched. Germline CDR1 reads SGDLS; CDR2 reads YYNGEE. The input for sequencing was cultured PBMCs, taken from culture after CMV antigen stimulation. The sequence was collected from a human donor in good health (CMV status not recorded). Some clones in this sample may be carry-over from other donors' samples. The rearrangement uses TRBV9 and TRBJ2-1, with TRBD2 identical over 8 bases. CDR3 sequence reads: CASSHKRAGVGHEQFF. The CDR3 DNA reads as TGTGCCAGCAGCCACAAACGAGCGGGAGTAGGCCATGAGCAGTTCTTC. Together with reference TRBV9 and TRBJ2-1, the CDR3 gives the full variable domain: DSGVTQTPKHLITATGQRVTLRCSPRSGDLSVYWYQQSLDQGLQFLIQYYNGEERAKGNILERFSAQQFPDLHSELNLSSLELGDSALYFCASSHKRAGVGHEQFFGPGTRLTVL.